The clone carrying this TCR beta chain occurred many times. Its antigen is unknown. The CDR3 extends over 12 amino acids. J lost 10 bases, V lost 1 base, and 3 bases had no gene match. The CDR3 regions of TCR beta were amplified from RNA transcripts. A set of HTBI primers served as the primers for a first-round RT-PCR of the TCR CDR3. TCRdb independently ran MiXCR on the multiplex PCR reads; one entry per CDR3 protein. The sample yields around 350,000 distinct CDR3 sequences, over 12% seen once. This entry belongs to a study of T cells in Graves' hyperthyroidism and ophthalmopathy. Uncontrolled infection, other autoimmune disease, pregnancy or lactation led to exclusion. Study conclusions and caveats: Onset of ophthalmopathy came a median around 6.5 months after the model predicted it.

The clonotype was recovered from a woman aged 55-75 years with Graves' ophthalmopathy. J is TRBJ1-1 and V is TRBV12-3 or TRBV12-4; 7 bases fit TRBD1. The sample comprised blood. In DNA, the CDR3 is TGTGCCAGCAGTTTAGGCAGGGGGGGAGCTTTCTTT. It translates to CASSLGRGGAFF.